The 20 T cell receptor beta chains below all came from one sample that was sequenced in a study of blood T cell repertoires in COVID-19. TCRdb's table, derived via immunoSEQ multiplex PCR, lists solely in-frame clones and lacks some. The sample lists about 110,000 clones, roughly four fifths seen once, with 16% in the top ten. The material sequenced was peripheral blood. All receptors come from a woman aged 60-75 years with acute or convalescent COVID-19.

This clone was recorded only once. The V call is TRBV19, the J call TRBJ2-1, with D uncertain. The CDR3 consists of 15 residues. Germline V CDR1 and CDR2: LNHDA, SQIVND (reference sequence). V was cut by 7 bases and J by 5 bases, with 18 bases left in between. CDR3 in amino acids: CASTSRSPSNNEQFF. DNA for the CDR3: TGTGCCAGTACCTCCCGGTCGCCGAGTAACAATGAGCAGTTCTTC. Full variable domain (remainder filled in from reference TRBV19 and TRBJ2-1): DGGITQSPKYLFRKEGQNVTLSCEQNLNHDAMYWYRQDPGQGLRLIYYSQIVNDFQKGDIAEGYSVSREKKESFPLTVTSAQKNPTAFYLCASTSRSPSNNEQFFGPGTRLTVL.

This clone has only a few counts. The genes are TRBV4-2 and TRBJ1-5, with D possibly TRBD1 on 5 matching bases. The CDR3 is 17 amino acids. Germline V gives CDR1 LGHNA, CDR2 YNFKEQ. The V and J ends lost 1 base and 6 bases respectively, with 19 bases between them. CDR3 sequence (DNA): TGTGCCAGCAGCCAAGTGGGCTGGGAGGGGCTTAGTCAGCCCCAGCATTTT. Amino acids: CASSQVGWEGLSQPQHF.

V and J are TRBV14 and TRBJ1-1; 7 bases are a match to TRBD1. Germline CDR1 reads SGHDN; CDR2 reads FVKESK. This CDR3 is 13 amino acids long. With V trimmed by 5 bases and J by 5 bases, 5 bases remained unmatched. Here the CDR3 reads CASSYYRGTEAFF. In DNA form, the CDR3 reads TGTGCCAGCAGCTATTACAGGGGTACTGAAGCTTTCTTT.

The genes are TRBV19 and TRBJ2-7; the D gene is possibly TRBD2 (6 bases). Germline V lookup: CDR1 LNHDA, CDR2 SQIVND (reference sequence). This CDR3 has 13 amino acids. V dropped 6 bases and J dropped 5 bases, with 14 bases sitting between them. The CDR3 DNA reads TGTGCCAGTAGGGGGACTGGGAGCCACGAGCAGTACTTC. This codes for CASRGTGSHEQYF.

This clone has a single count. The rearrangement joins TRBV6-2 or TRBV6-3 to TRBJ1-5; D unresolved. CDR1 and CDR2 from the germline V gene are MNHEY and SVGEGT. The CDR3 consists of 14 residues. Trimming pared 1 base from V and 5 bases from J, leaving 9 bases between. The CDR3 DNA reads as TGTGCCAGCAGTTACTACCAGCGCGATCAGCCCCAGCATTTT. This translates into CASSYYQRDQPQHF.

The gene calls are TRBV9 and TRBJ2-1, with a weak D call TRBD2 (6 bases). V was shortened by 2 bases and J by 7 bases, with 13 bases between the two germline ends. Germline V gene sequence: CDR1 SGDLS, CDR2 YYNGEE. The CDR3 consists of 14 residues. The chain's CDR3 is CASSVGGNLNEQFF. The CDR3 DNA follows: TGTGCCAGCAGCGTCGGGGGAAATTTAAATGAGCAGTTCTTC.

The rearrangement uses TRBV3-1 (or the pseudogene TRBV3-2) and TRBJ1-1; 10 positions agree with TRBD1. V trimming: 2 bases; J trimming: 6 bases; junction bases outside the gene matches: 6. The CDR3 spans 15 residues. Germline values: CDR1 LGHDT, CDR2 YNNKEL (reference sequence). This CDR3 reads CASSQFRQGAPEAFF. In nucleotides, the CDR3 is TGTGCCAGCAGCCAATTCCGACAGGGGGCCCCTGAAGCTTTCTTT.

This clone has just a few counts. The chain has TRBV5-4 and TRBJ1-6; 11 bases align to TRBD1. The CDR3 is 16 residues long. Per the germline V gene, CDR1 is SGHNT and CDR2 is YYREEE (reference sequence). V gave up 5 bases and J gave up 7 bases; unmatched junction bases: 8. CDR3 sequence reads: CASRDPGQGGNSPLHF. The CDR3 bases are TGTGCCAGCAGGGATCCGGGACAGGGGGGAAATTCACCCCTCCACTTT. Looking up the rest from reference TRBV5-4 and TRBJ1-6 gives the full variable domain: ETGVTQSPTHLIKTRGQQVTLRCSSQSGHNTVSWYQQALGQGPQFIFQYYREEENGRGNFPPRFSGLQFPNYSSELNVNALELDDSALYLCASRDPGQGGNSPLHFGNGTRLTVT.

This clone was detected a few times. The CDR3 spells CASSSGSQPQHF. The CDR3 DNA reads TGTGCCAGCAGCTCCGGGAGTCAGCCCCAGCATTTT. V usage is TRBV28 and J usage is TRBJ1-5; D gene ambiguous. V lost 6 bases and J 6 bases, leaving 9 bases between the germline ends. The germline CDR1 and CDR2 sequences are MDHEN and SYDVKM. This CDR3 is 12 amino acids long.

This chain joins TRBV3-1 (or the pseudogene TRBV3-2) and TRBJ2-5; 10 bases map to TRBD2. The germline CDR1 and CDR2 sequences are LGHDT and YNNKEL (reference sequence). This CDR3 comprises 13 residues. V trimming: 4 bases; J trimming: 5 bases; junction bases outside the gene matches: 1. DNA of the CDR3: TGTGCCAGCAGCCCTAGCGGGGGCGAGACCCAGTACTTC. Its protein product is CASSPSGGETQYF.

V gene TRBV5-4 combines with J gene TRBJ2-1; TRBD1 might be the D (5 bases). Trimming shortened V by 2 bases and J by 6 bases, and 15 bases separated the two germline ends. The germline CDR1 and CDR2 sequences are SGHNT and YYREEE (reference sequence). The CDR3 sequence is 15 residues long. The CDR3 here is CASSFGASSLNEQFF. CDR3 nucleotide sequence: TGTGCCAGCAGCTTTGGGGCCTCAAGCCTCAATGAGCAGTTCTTC.

V usage is TRBV7-9 and J usage is TRBJ2-7; 8 bases align to TRBD1. Germline V gene sequence: CDR1 SEHNR, CDR2 FQNEAQ (reference sequence). This CDR3 contains 16 residues. V was pared by 4 bases and J by 2 bases, with 10 bases of the junction left unmatched. CDR3 bases: TGTGCCAGCAGCTCCTCGACAGGGGCCCAAACCTACGAGCAGTACTTC. It specifies CASSSSTGAQTYEQYF.

This clone appeared a few times. The CDR3 DNA reads as TGTGCCAGCAGCCGGACAGGGGGTAGGGGTGGCACAGATACGCAGTATTTT. This encodes CASSRTGGRGGTDTQYF. The chain links TRBV5-4 to TRBJ2-3; 10 positions match TRBD1. CDR3 length equals 17 residues. Per the germline V gene, CDR1 is SGHNT and CDR2 is YYREEE (reference sequence). The trim removed 4 bases at V and 1 base at J, leaving 9 bases unmatched.

There are a few counts of this clone. The chain combines TRBV19 with TRBJ1-6, with D unresolved. The germline V gene encodes CDR1 LNHDA and CDR2 SQIVND (reference sequence). The ends were cut back, 4 bases at V and 7 bases at J, with 5 bases in the middle. The CDR3 spans 12 residues. CDR3 nucleotides: TGTGCCAGTAGTACACGGAATTCACCCCTCCACTTT. Its translation is CASSTRNSPLHF.

This clone was recorded once. This chain uses TRBV9 with TRBJ1-6, with 7 positions matching TRBD1. In germline, CDR1 is SGDLS, CDR2 YYNGEE. The CDR3 consists of 16 residues. V lost 0 bases, J lost 7 bases, and 7 bases stayed unmatched. The CDR3 coding sequence is TGTGCCAGCAGCGTAGAGGGGGCGCTCAGGAATTCACCCCTCCACTTT. Its protein product is CASSVEGALRNSPLHF.

The chain uses TRBV5-4 and TRBJ2-5; 9 bases line up with TRBD2. V dropped 4 bases and J dropped 4; count of bases not matched to a gene: 11. Looked up from germline, CDR1 is SGHNT and CDR2 is YYREEE (reference sequence). The CDR3 is made up of 16 amino acids. Here the CDR3 reads CASSPPGGGAGETQYF. In nucleotides, the CDR3 is TGTGCCAGCAGCCCGCCCGGCGGGGGGGCCGGAGAGACCCAGTACTTC.

J is TRBJ2-1 and V is TRBV18, with 9 positions matching TRBD1. The CDR3 sequence is 15 residues long. In germline, CDR1 is KGHSH, CDR2 LQKENI. The trim removed 5 bases at V and 0 bases at J, leaving 2 bases unmatched. CDR3 loop: CASSDRGSSYNEQFF. For the CDR3, the DNA is TGTGCCAGCTCAGACAGGGGGAGCTCCTACAATGAGCAGTTCTTC.

The rearrangement links TRBV7-2 to TRBJ1-2, with 8 bases lining up with TRBD1. CDR1 and CDR2 (germline): SGHTA, FQGNSA. V lost 5 bases to trimming and J lost 5 bases; unmatched junction nucleotides: 4. The CDR3 extends over 13 amino acids. CDR3 bases: TGTGCCAGCAGCCCCGGACAGGGTTATGGCTACACCTTC. It specifies CASSPGQGYGYTF. Looking up the rest from reference TRBV7-2 and TRBJ1-2 gives the full variable domain: GAGVSQSPSNKVTEKGKDVELRCDPISGHTALYWYRQSLGQGLEFLIYFQGNSAPDKSGLPSDRFSAERTGGSVSTLTIQRTQQEDSAVYLCASSPGQGYGYTFGSGTRLTVV.

The V and J genes are TRBV14 and TRBJ2-5; no definite D call. CDR1 and CDR2 (germline): SGHDN, FVKESK. V was clipped by 3 bases and J by 5 bases, with 13 bases between them. CDR3 length: 14 amino acids. CDR3 residues: CASSQALASETQYF. CDR3 coding DNA: TGTGCCAGCAGCCAGGCCCTGGCCAGTGAGACCCAGTACTTC.

This sequence joins TRBV19 and TRBJ2-1; 10 positions match TRBD1. This CDR3 is built from 13 residues. V was clipped by 7 bases and J by 4 bases; unmatched bases: 1. CDR1 is LNHDA, CDR2 SQIVND, per germline (reference sequence). CDR3 loop: CASTGQGYNEQFF. The CDR3 nucleotides are TGTGCCAGTACGGGACAGGGGTACAATGAGCAGTTCTTC.